The present T cell receptor (beta chain) was sequenced within a study of T cells in Graves' hyperthyroidism and ophthalmopathy. Study-wide points: In blood, most of the thyroid clonotypes expanded above 0.001 were also present. Through a model of 13 V-J features, ophthalmopathy was separated from stable hyperthyroidism.

The CDR3 covers 15 residues. The germline V gene has CDR1 SGHAT and CDR2 FQNNGV. Between the trimmed V and J ends, which lost 5 bases and 4 bases, there was a span of 17 bases. Uncontrolled infection, other autoimmune disease, pregnancy or lactation disqualified patients from enrolment. Diagnoses rested on clinical symptoms, serum thyroxine and TRAb, thyroid ultrasound and orbital computed tomography. RNA transcripts gave rise to amplified TCR beta CDR3 regions. The TCR CDR3 was amplified in a first-round RT-PCR using the HTBI primer set. Each CDR3 protein is one row after TCRdb ran MiXCR on the multiplex PCR reads. Of roughly 500,000 distinct CDR3 sequences in the sample, about 45% are singletons; the top ten hold roughly 45%. As for this clonotype: Its antigen is unidentified.

This rearrangement joins TRBV11-2 to TRBJ2-5; no clear D. The TCR sequence derives from an adult woman with Graves' disease, either hyperthyroidism or ophthalmopathy (not recorded which). Specimen: peripheral blood or thyroid tissue (not recorded which). CDR3 sequence reads: CASSQKTETPETQYF. The CDR3, as DNA: TGTGCCAGCAGCCAAAAGACGGAGACCCCAGAGACCCAGTACTTC.